The 31 T cell receptor beta chains below come from one sample, sequenced in a study of blood T cell repertoires in COVID-19. Generated by immunoSEQ multiplex PCR, the TCRdb table keeps only in-frame clones and is missing some. Counted here are 150,000 to 200,000 clones, approximately 85% occurring once; the ten biggest clones make up approximately 10%. The specimen was PBMCs or T cells enriched from blood (not recorded which). The origin of the receptors is a man aged 40-49 years who had recovered from COVID-19.

The chain is built from TRBV15 and TRBJ2-3, with TRBD2 identical over 7 bases. Germline V gene data show CDR1 as LNHNV and CDR2 as YYDKDF (reference sequence). The CDR3 loop spans 17 amino acids. V gave up 1 base and J gave up 5 bases; unmatched junction bases: 12. In DNA, the CDR3 is TGTGCCACCAGCAGAGGGAGGAACGGGAGGTCAAAAGATACGCAGTATTTT. Translation: CATSRGRNGRSKDTQYF.

This clone was seen just once. This chain connects TRBV28 to TRBJ1-4; 8 bases are a match to TRBD1. Germline V gene data show CDR1 as MDHEN and CDR2 as SYDVKM. With 5 bases clipped from V and 7 bases from J, the junction kept 9 bases outside the gene matches. There are 15 residues in the CDR3. CDR3: CASSGGQGGGEKLFF. The DNA of the CDR3 is TGTGCCAGCAGTGGAGGACAGGGTGGTGGTGAAAAACTGTTTTTT. The full variable domain, rest sourced from reference TRBV28 and TRBJ1-4, is DVKVTQSSRYLVKRTGEKVFLECVQDMDHENMFWYRQDPGLGLRLIYFSYDVKMKEKGDIPEGYSVSREKKERFSLILESASTNQTSMYLCASSGGQGGGEKLFFGSGTQLSVL.

The V gene is TRBV5-1, the J gene TRBJ1-2, with D perhaps TRBD1 (5 bases). Germline V gene sequence: CDR1 SGHRS, CDR2 YFSETQ. V was trimmed by 1 base and J by 6 bases, leaving 7 bases between them. CDR3 size: 12 residues. In DNA, the CDR3 is TGCGCCAGCAGCTTGATAGGGGATGGCTACACCTTC. It translates to CASSLIGDGYTF.

This clone was detected once. The chain uses TRBV5-6 and TRBJ1-6; TRBD1 might be the D (5 bases). In germline, CDR1 is SGHDT, CDR2 YYEEEE. V lost 4 bases and J 0 bases, leaving 14 bases between the germline ends. This CDR3 has 17 residues. The CDR3 here is CASSALQGSSYNSPLHF. The CDR3 DNA sequence: TGTGCCAGCAGCGCTCTCCAGGGTAGCTCCTATAATTCACCCCTCCACTTT.

The genes are TRBV7-3 and TRBJ2-7; unclear D gene. The germline CDR1 and CDR2 sequences are SGHTA and FQGTGA. This CDR3 has 14 amino acids. With 5 bases removed from V and 2 bases from J, the gap between germline ends came to 13 bases. The CDR3 DNA reads as TGTGCCAGCAGCCCCGGTGAAAAAACCTACGAGCAGTACTTC. It codes for CASSPGEKTYEQYF.

The J gene is TRBJ1-3, the V gene TRBV19, with TRBD1 matching over 8 bases. Germline V CDR1 and CDR2: LNHDA, SQIVND (reference sequence). This CDR3 has 14 amino acids. V was pared by 5 bases and J by 4 bases, with 4 bases of the junction left unmatched. CDR3 bases: TGTGCCAGTAGTCCCTGGACAGGGGGAAACACCATATATTTT. Translation gives CASSPWTGGNTIYF.

The chain recombines TRBV19 with TRBJ2-1; 9 bases are a match to TRBD1. This CDR3 has 16 amino acids. The ends lost 5 bases at V and 7 bases at J; junction bases unmatched: 12. The germline V gene has CDR1 LNHDA and CDR2 SQIVND (reference sequence). The CDR3 coding sequence is TGTGCCAGTAGTCCCTATCGCGGACAGGGGAGGAATGAGCAGTTCTTC. Translated, it gives CASSPYRGQGRNEQFF.

This clone has a handful of counts. The chain has TRBV7-9 and TRBJ1-1; a possible D gene is TRBD1 (6 bases). The germline V and J ends were trimmed by 1 base and 3 bases, with 12 bases remaining between them. The CDR3 is 15 amino acids. From germline, CDR1 is SEHNR and CDR2 FQNEAQ (reference sequence). Here the CDR3 DNA reads TGTGCCAGCAGCTTAGGGGAGACAGGCCACACTGAAGCTTTCTTT. The encoded protein is CASSLGETGHTEAFF. Supplemented by reference TRBV7-9 and TRBJ1-1, the full variable domain reads DTGVSQNPRHKITKRGQNVTFRCDPISEHNRLYWYRQTLGQGPEFLTYFQNEAQLEKSRLLSDRFSAERPKGSFSTLEIQRTEQGDSAMYLCASSLGETGHTEAFFGQGTRLTVV.

Worth noting for this clone: This same CDR3 is encoded by further DNA sequences in the sample. The rearrangement links TRBV30 to TRBJ1-5; 10 positions match TRBD1. The ends lost 5 bases at V and 4 bases at J; junction bases unmatched: 2. Germline CDR1 GTSNPN, CDR2 SVGIG (reference sequence). CDR3 size: 13 residues. As DNA, the CDR3 is TGTGCCTGGTCGGGACAGGGGAATCAGCCCCAGCATTTT. Translation: CAWSGQGNQPQHF.

The J gene is TRBJ2-3, the V gene TRBV7-9; D is unclear. The germline CDR1 and CDR2 sequences are SEHNR and FQNEAQ (reference sequence). The CDR3 is made up of 12 amino acids. Trimming left V 6 bases short and J 6 bases short, with 10 bases between. The CDR3 coding sequence is TGTGCCAGCAGACCTATCTCGGATACGCAGTATTTT. Its translation: CASRPISDTQYF. The full variable domain, rest sourced from reference TRBV7-9 and TRBJ2-3, is DTGVSQNPRHKITKRGQNVTFRCDPISEHNRLYWYRQTLGQGPEFLTYFQNEAQLEKSRLLSDRFSAERPKGSFSTLEIQRTEQGDSAMYLCASRPISDTQYFGPGTRLTVL.

The gene calls are TRBV6-6 and TRBJ1-5; D possibly corresponds to TRBD1 (6 bases). The V gene lost 7 bases and the J gene lost 0 bases, with 13 bases spanning the gap. Germline CDR1 is MNHNY and CDR2 is SVGAGI (reference sequence). The CDR3 contains 15 residues. The DNA for the CDR3 is TGTGCCAGCAAAGATACAGGGTATAGCAATCAGCCCCAGCATTTT. The encoded protein is CASKDTGYSNQPQHF.

The chain joins TRBV12-3 or TRBV12-4 to TRBJ1-2, with 12 bases fitting TRBD1. V lost 3 bases, J lost 10 bases, and 3 bases stayed unmatched. The CDR3 loop spans 13 amino acids. CDR3 amino acids: CASSLRDRGLYTF. The DNA of the CDR3 is TGTGCCAGCAGTTTGCGGGACAGGGGGCTCTACACCTTC.

CDR3 sequence: CAGGGYSTDTQYF. The CDR3 bases are TGTGCCGGCGGGGGGTATAGCACAGATACGCAGTATTTT. The V gene is TRBV30, the J gene TRBJ2-3, with 8 positions matching TRBD2. The CDR3 runs to 13 residues. V dropped 8 bases and J dropped 0; count of bases not matched to a gene: 4. CDR1 is GTSNPN, CDR2 SVGIG, per germline (reference sequence).

This clone was counted between two and nine times. The V call is TRBV2, the J call TRBJ1-2, with D uncertain. V was trimmed by 6 bases and J by 4 bases, leaving 12 bases between them. This CDR3 is 13 amino acids long. Germline V CDR1 and CDR2: SNHLY, FYNNEI. Written as DNA, the CDR3 is TGTGCCAGCAGGGAGAGGGAGGGCTATGGCTACACCTTC. It is translated as CASREREGYGYTF.

V and J are TRBV5-5 and TRBJ2-3; 8 bases align to TRBD2. The V gene's germline CDR1 is SGHKS and CDR2 YYEKEE (reference sequence). Germline trimming cut 6 bases from V and 3 bases from J; bases unmatched to any gene: 9. The CDR3 has 15 residues. The CDR3 DNA sequence: TGTGCCAGCATCCCAGCGGGAGCTGCAACAGATACGCAGTATTTT. Its protein is CASIPAGAATDTQYF.

The CDR3, as DNA: TGTGCCAGCAGCCTTAGCGGGAGCACCTACAATGAGCAGTTCTTC. It is translated as CASSLSGSTYNEQFF. This chain joins TRBV7-9 and TRBJ2-1; 9 positions match TRBD2. The germline CDR1 and CDR2 sequences are SEHNR and FQNEAQ (reference sequence). The CDR3 is made up of 15 amino acids. The V segment lost 5 bases and the J segment 2 bases; nucleotides outside the gene matches: 4.

The chain employs TRBV7-2 and TRBJ2-3, with D unresolved. This CDR3 is 12 amino acids long. V was clipped by 4 bases and J by 2 bases, with 4 bases between them. CDR1 and CDR2 (germline): SGHTA, FQGNSA. CDR3 nucleotide sequence: TGTGCCAGCAGCTCTTTCACAGATACGCAGTATTTT. Translated: CASSSFTDTQYF.

J is TRBJ2-7 and V is TRBV6-5; 9 nucleotides agree with TRBD2. Germline V gene lookup returns CDR1 MNHEY and CDR2 SVGAGI. V was pared by 4 bases and J by 3 bases, with 4 bases of the junction left unmatched. This CDR3 comprises 14 residues. This chain's CDR3 is CASSFTSGRYEQYF. The CDR3 DNA is TGTGCCAGCAGTTTCACTAGCGGGCGCTACGAGCAGTACTTC.

The chain carries TRBV6-5 and TRBJ1-1; D is uncertain. The germline V gene encodes CDR1 MNHEY and CDR2 SVGAGI. The CDR3 has 13 residues. Trimming stripped 2 bases from V and 3 bases from J, with 7 bases between. The CDR3 DNA is TGTGCCAGCAGTTACATAGGAGACACTGAAGCTTTCTTT. Protein product: CASSYIGDTEAFF.

This clone was observed a single time. V usage is TRBV5-8 and J usage is TRBJ2-7; D is ambiguous. The germline gives CDR1 SGHTS, CDR2 YDEGEE. V dropped 3 bases and J dropped 3 bases, with 7 bases sitting between them. The CDR3 sequence is 12 residues long. CDR3 sequence reads: CASSSSFYEQYF. The CDR3 nucleotides read TGTGCCAGCAGCTCGTCTTTCTACGAGCAGTACTTC.

The chain uses TRBV5-1 and TRBJ2-2; D call uncertain. This CDR3 has 12 amino acids. The V gene lost 5 bases and the J gene lost 6 bases, with 8 bases spanning the gap. Germline CDR1 and CDR2: SGHRS and YFSETQ. This CDR3 reads CASRTVAGELFF. CDR3 DNA: TGCGCCAGCAGAACGGTAGCCGGGGAGCTGTTTTTT.

V is TRBV7-2 and J is TRBJ2-7; D may be TRBD2 (6 bases). V lost 0 bases, J lost 2 bases, and 8 bases lay in between. The length of the CDR3 is 14 residues. The germline CDR1 and CDR2 sequences are SGHTA and FQGNSA. As DNA, the CDR3 is TGTGCCAGCAGCTTAGCAGGAGGGGCCTACGAGCAGTACTTC. Protein: CASSLAGGAYEQYF.

The chain has TRBV7-2 and TRBJ1-2; no definite D call. The V and J ends lost 6 bases and 7 bases respectively, with 18 bases between them. The germline V gene encodes CDR1 SGHTA and CDR2 FQGNSA. This CDR3 comprises 14 residues. The CDR3 loop is CASSSSGRDGGYTF. The DNA for the CDR3 is TGTGCCAGCAGTTCCTCGGGGAGAGATGGTGGCTACACCTTC.

This chain connects TRBV28 to TRBJ2-5, with TRBD2 identical over 11 bases. CDR1 is MDHEN and CDR2 is SYDVKM in the germline V gene. This CDR3 is 17 amino acids long. The trim removed 4 bases at V and 0 bases at J, leaving 7 bases unmatched. The CDR3 sequence: CASSSQASGRYQETQYF. The CDR3 DNA follows: TGTGCCAGCAGTTCCCAGGCTAGCGGGAGGTACCAAGAGACCCAGTACTTC.

The J gene is TRBJ1-4, the V gene TRBV21-1; the table gives TRBD1 as D, unverified against the DNA. TRBV21-1 is described as a pseudogene. The length of the CDR3 is 21 residues. CDR3 sequence reads: CASSPQRRDRGNRTSNEKLFF. The CDR3 DNA is TGTGCCAGCAGCCCCCAAAGGAGAGACAGGGGCAACCGAACCTCTAATGAAAAACTGTTTTTT.

This clone was picked up one time. The chain couples TRBV27 to TRBJ2-7; 8 nucleotides align to TRBD2. The J segment lost 2 bases and the V segment lost 6 bases, leaving 9 bases of the junction unmatched. In germline, CDR1 is MNHEY, CDR2 SMNVEV (reference sequence). The CDR3 covers 15 residues. CDR3 nucleotides: TGTGCCAGCAGGGGAGGGCTAGCGGGCCCCTACGAGCAGTACGTC. It encodes CASRGGLAGPYEQYV.

This chain connects TRBV5-4 to TRBJ2-4; D gene uncertain. The CDR3 contains 14 residues. The germline V gene has CDR1 SGHNT and CDR2 YYREEE (reference sequence). V gave up 5 bases and J gave up 0 bases, with 9 bases separating them. The CDR3 protein is CASSLVLAKNIQYF. DNA of the CDR3: TGTGCCAGCAGTTTAGTTCTAGCCAAAAACATTCAGTACTTC.

This chain's CDR3 is CASSITDADSPLHF. The CDR3 bases are TGTGCCAGCAGCATTACCGACGCGGATTCACCCCTCCACTTT. The chain couples TRBV21-1 to TRBJ1-6. TRBV21-1 is a pseudogene segment. This CDR3 is 14 amino acids long.

CDR3 loop: CASSANRGQETQYF. CDR3 coding DNA: TGTGCCAGCAGCGCTAACAGGGGGCAAGAGACCCAGTACTTC. This sequence joins TRBV9 and TRBJ2-5; 8 bases line up with TRBD1. The length of the CDR3 is 14 residues. Germline V CDR1 and CDR2: SGDLS, YYNGEE. Trimming removed 3 bases from V and 2 bases from J; junction bases left unmatched: 3.

The rearrangement uses TRBV28 and TRBJ1-5; D is unresolved. The CDR3 has 13 residues. The germline gives CDR1 MDHEN, CDR2 SYDVKM. With 3 bases removed from V and 7 bases from J, the gap between germline ends came to 10 bases. The CDR3 bases are TGTGCCAGCAGTTTCACTTTTTCCCAGCCCCAGCATTTT. It is translated as CASSFTFSQPQHF.

The sample holds a few counts of this clone. The chain is built from TRBV30 and TRBJ2-3, with a tentative D call TRBD2 (6 bases). The germline V and J ends were trimmed by 7 bases and 7 bases, with 12 bases remaining between them. The CDR3 is 11 residues long. Germline V gives CDR1 GTSNPN, CDR2 SVGIG (reference sequence). CDR3 nucleotide sequence: TGTGCCTCAGGAGGGGAATATACGCAGTATTTT. It yields the protein CASGGEYTQYF.